This T cell receptor (beta chain) was captured by sequencing in a study of a mutant IDH1 vaccine in newly diagnosed glioma. Study in general: Treated patients, averaging approximately 40 years, were approximately 60% male and approximately 38% female. General study findings and limits: Vaccination elicited immune responses in approximately 92% of patients.

TCRdb's table, derived via immunoSEQ multiplex PCR, lists solely in-frame clones and lacks some. The repertoire holds tens of thousands of clones, with 81% as singletons. As for time point: week 35, safety follow-up. In the vaccine, a single dose held 300 ug of the mutant IDH1 20-mer peptide, along with topical imiquimod. New WHO grade 3 or 4 astrocytomas that were IDH1-mutant and ATRX-lost occurred in the donors. Concerning this clone: As yet, its antigen is unknown.

The sample consisted of PBMCs, taken from a glioma patient whose treatment included an IDH1 peptide vaccine. This TCR was sampled from a middle-aged woman with glioma. Some clones in this sample may be carry-over from other donors' samples.

CDR3 coding DNA: TGCGCCAGCAGCTTGTCAGGGAACAATCAGCCCCAGCATTTT. It translates to CASSLSGNNQPQHF. The V call is TRBV5-1, the J call TRBJ1-5; tentative D call: TRBD1 (5 bases). The CDR3 is made up of 14 amino acids. CDR1 is SGHRS, CDR2 YFSETQ, per germline. Trimming cost V 1 base and J 3 bases, with 8 bases left between them. The full variable domain, with the rest looked up from reference TRBV5-1 and TRBJ1-5, is KAGVTQTPRYLIKTRGQQVTLSCSPISGHRSVSWYQQTPGQGLQFLFEYFSETQRNKGNFPGRFSGRQFSNSRSEMNVSTLELGDSALYLCASSLSGNNQPQHFGDGTRLSIL.